The text below deals with one T cell receptor (beta chain). This record comes from a study of technical replicates of blood from a few donors. V lost 0 bases and J lost 0, with 5 bases in between. The CDR3 has 14 amino acids. Germline V lookup: CDR1 MGHRA, CDR2 YSYEKL. TCRdb's copy holds only in-frame clones and misses some; the assay was immunoSEQ multiplex PCR. The sample carries some 100,000 clones, roughly 95% recorded once. The J gene is TRBJ1-1, the V gene TRBV4-1; D gene ambiguous. The TCR sequence derives from a human donor in good health. Source material: T cells isolated from PBMCs. As DNA, the CDR3 is TGCGCCAGCAGCCAAGACAGGTTGAACACTGAAGCTTTCTTT. Translated: CASSQDRLNTEAFF.